This T cell receptor beta chain was found in a study of blood T cells in healthy people across ages. Study-wide results and caveats: Higher diversity, along with more naive CD4+ cells, distinguished long-lived donors from aged donors. PBMCs that were unsorted prevented a conclusive naive versus antigen-experienced comparison. In older individuals, TCR beta diversity per million T cells was lower, falling roughly linearly with age.

Then a second PCR, running about 7 to 11 cycles, was carried out with a sample-barcoded 5' primer and a J-beta primer mix. A single record per CDR3 protein comes from TCRdb applying MiXCR to the 5' RACE reads. The sample comprises roughly 800,000 distinct CDR3 sequences, 55% to 70% of which are singletons, and approximately 21% rests with the top ten. With regard to this clonotype: Its antigen remains unknown.

Germline values: CDR1 DFQATT, CDR2 SNEGSKA (reference sequence). After removal of 6 bases from V and 4 bases from J, the junction contained 10 bases not matched to a gene. The CDR3 runs 14 residues. Specimen: blood. This TCR was recovered from a man aged 25 to 40 in good health. V is TRBV20-1 and J is TRBJ2-7; TRBD1 matches at 9 bases. For the CDR3, the DNA is TGCAGTGCGAGTTACAGGGGGCATGGTTACGAGCAGTACTTC. It encodes CSASYRGHGYEQYF.